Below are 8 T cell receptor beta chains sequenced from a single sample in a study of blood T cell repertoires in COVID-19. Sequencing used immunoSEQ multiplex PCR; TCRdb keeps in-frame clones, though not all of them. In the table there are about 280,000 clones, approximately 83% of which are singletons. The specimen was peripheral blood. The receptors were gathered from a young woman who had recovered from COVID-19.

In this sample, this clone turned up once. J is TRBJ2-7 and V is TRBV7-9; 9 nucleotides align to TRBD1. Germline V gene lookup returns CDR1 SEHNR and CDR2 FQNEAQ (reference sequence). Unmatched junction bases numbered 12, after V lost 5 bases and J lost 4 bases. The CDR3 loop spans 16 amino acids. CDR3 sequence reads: CASSPPPGQGLYEQYF. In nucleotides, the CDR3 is TGTGCCAGCAGCCCTCCCCCGGGACAGGGATTGTACGAGCAGTACTTC.

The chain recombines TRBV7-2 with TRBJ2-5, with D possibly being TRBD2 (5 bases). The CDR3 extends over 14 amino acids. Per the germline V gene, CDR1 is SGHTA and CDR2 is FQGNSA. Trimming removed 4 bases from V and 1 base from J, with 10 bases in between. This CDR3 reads CASSSRSGQETQYF. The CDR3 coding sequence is TGTGCCAGCAGCTCGCGAAGCGGCCAAGAGACCCAGTACTTC. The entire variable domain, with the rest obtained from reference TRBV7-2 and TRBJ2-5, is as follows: GAGVSQSPSNKVTEKGKDVELRCDPISGHTALYWYRQSLGQGLEFLIYFQGNSAPDKSGLPSDRFSAERTGGSVSTLTIQRTQQEDSAVYLCASSSRSGQETQYFGPGTRLLVL.

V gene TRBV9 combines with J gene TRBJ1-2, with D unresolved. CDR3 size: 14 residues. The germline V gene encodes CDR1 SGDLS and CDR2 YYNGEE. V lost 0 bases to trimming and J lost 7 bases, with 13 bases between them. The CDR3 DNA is TGTGCCAGCAGCGTAGGTCCGGAACCGGGTGGCTACACCTTC. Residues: CASSVGPEPGGYTF.

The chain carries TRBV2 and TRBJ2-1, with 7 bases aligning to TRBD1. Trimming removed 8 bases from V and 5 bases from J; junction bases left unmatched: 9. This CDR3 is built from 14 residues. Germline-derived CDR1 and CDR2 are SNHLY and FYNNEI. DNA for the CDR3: TGTGCCAGCCCCCGACAGGGAATCCACAATGAGCAGTTCTTC. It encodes CASPRQGIHNEQFF.

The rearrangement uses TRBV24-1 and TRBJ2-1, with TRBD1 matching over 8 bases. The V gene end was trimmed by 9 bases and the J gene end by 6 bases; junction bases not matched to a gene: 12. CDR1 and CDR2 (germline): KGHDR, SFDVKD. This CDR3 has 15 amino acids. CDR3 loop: CATSSPRDRTNEQFF. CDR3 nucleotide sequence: TGTGCCACCTCGAGTCCCCGGGACAGGACCAATGAGCAGTTCTTC.

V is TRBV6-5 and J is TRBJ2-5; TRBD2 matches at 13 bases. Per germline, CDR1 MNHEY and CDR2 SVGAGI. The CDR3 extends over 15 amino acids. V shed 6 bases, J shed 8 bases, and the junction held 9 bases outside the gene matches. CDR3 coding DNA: TGTGCCAGCAGGAGGAGACTAGCGGGGGGTTTCACCCAGTACTTC. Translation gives CASRRRLAGGFTQYF.

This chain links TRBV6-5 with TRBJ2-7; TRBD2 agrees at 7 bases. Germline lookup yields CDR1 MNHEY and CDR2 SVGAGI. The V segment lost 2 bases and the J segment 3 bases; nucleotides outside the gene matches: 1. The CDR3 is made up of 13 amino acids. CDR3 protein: CASSYPGGYEQYF. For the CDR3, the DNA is TGTGCCAGCAGTTACCCGGGGGGCTACGAGCAGTACTTC.

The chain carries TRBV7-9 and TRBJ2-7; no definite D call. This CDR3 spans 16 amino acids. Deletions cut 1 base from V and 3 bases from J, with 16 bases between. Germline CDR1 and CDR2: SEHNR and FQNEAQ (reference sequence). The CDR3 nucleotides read TGTGCCAGCAGCTTAGTGGCTTTGGAGACCGTCTACGAGCAGTACTTC. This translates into CASSLVALETVYEQYF.